This T cell receptor (beta chain) is drawn from a study of cytomegalovirus exposure and HLA in healthy donors. As regards this clone: The antigen is unknown.

The table came from immunoSEQ multiplex PCR; TCRdb's copy has only in-frame clones and leaves some out. Of over 150,000 clones listed, about 86% are singletons. V lost 6 bases and J lost 4; bases outside the gene matches: 6. The CDR3 runs to 14 residues. CDR1 is SGHTA and CDR2 is FQGNSA in the germline V gene. Broader study findings: Rarity held for most TCR sequences, but there were some public TCRs that occurred in many donors. Overall, approximately 150 TCR beta chains were annotated as cytomegalovirus-associated.

The chain is built from TRBV7-2 and TRBJ2-5; 9 nucleotides align to TRBD2. This sequence was found in a human donor in good health. Sequencing input: PBMCs. The CDR3 sequence is CASRPTSGSETQYF. CDR3 bases: TGTGCCAGCAGGCCCACTAGCGGGTCAGAGACCCAGTACTTC.